The 20 T cell receptor beta chains below all came from one sample that was sequenced in a study of blood T cell repertoires in COVID-19. Using immunoSEQ multiplex PCR, the repertoire was profiled, and TCRdb retains in-frame clones only, with some absent. The sample comprises about 140,000 clones, over 70% of which are singletons, and 10% rests with the top ten. Specimen: peripheral blood. The receptors derive from a man aged 55 to 70 with active or convalescent COVID-19.

This clone was seen only once. V is TRBV6-2 or TRBV6-3 and J is TRBJ2-1; 7 bases fit TRBD2. The junction had 11 bases not matched to a gene; V was cut back by 5 bases and J by 7 bases. Per the germline V gene, CDR1 is MNHEY and CDR2 is SVGEGT. CDR3 length equals 15 residues. The CDR3: CASSGAGGRKNEQFF. DNA for the CDR3: TGTGCCAGCAGTGGTGCCGGGGGGAGGAAGAATGAGCAGTTCTTC.

This clone was observed a few times. The chain links TRBV2 to TRBJ1-2; D remains ambiguous. Germline V gene data show CDR1 as SNHLY and CDR2 as FYNNEI. Trimming stripped 10 bases from V and 4 bases from J, with 22 bases between. CDR3 length: 15 residues. The CDR3 bases are TGTGCCAACCTCCAAGGCCCCAAAAGGAGCTATGGCTACACCTTC. Its translation is CANLQGPKRSYGYTF.

The chain combines TRBV27 with TRBJ2-7; 8 bases align to TRBD2. Germline V gene data show CDR1 as MNHEY and CDR2 as SMNVEV (reference sequence). This CDR3 is built from 15 residues. J gave up 6 bases and V 6 bases, and 13 bases lay outside the gene matches. Here the CDR3 reads CASRGGAGDQVEQYF. CDR3 nucleotides: TGTGCCAGCAGAGGGGGAGCGGGAGATCAGGTCGAGCAGTACTTC.

CDR3 DNA sequence: TGTGCCAGCAGCTCTGGGACTAGCGGGAACGGTTACAATGAGCAGTTCTTC. It is translated as CASSSGTSGNGYNEQFF. The chain couples TRBV11-2 to TRBJ2-1, with 13 nucleotides matching TRBD2. This CDR3 has 17 amino acids. From germline, CDR1 is SGHAT and CDR2 FQNNGV. The junction had 7 bases not matched to a gene; V was cut back by 4 bases and J by 4 bases.

V usage is TRBV24-1 and J usage is TRBJ2-3; 7 positions agree with TRBD1. The CDR3 runs 15 residues. Trimming cost V 6 bases and J 0 bases; bases outside gene matches: 5. CDR1 is KGHDR and CDR2 is SFDVKD in the germline V gene. CDR3 bases: TGTGCCACCAGTCCGGGACAGAAAAGCACAGATACGCAGTATTTT. It translates to CATSPGQKSTDTQYF.

The chain uses TRBV12-3 or TRBV12-4 and TRBJ2-2; maybe TRBD2 (6 bases). The CDR3 is 13 residues long. The V end was cut by 2 bases, the J end by 6 bases, with 7 bases between. In DNA form, the CDR3 reads TGTGCCAGCAGTTTAAAGCGGGCCGGGGAGCTGTTTTTT. As protein: CASSLKRAGELFF.

V gene TRBV2 combines with J gene TRBJ2-1; TRBD2 agrees at 7 bases. The junction had 6 bases not matched to a gene; V was cut back by 4 bases and J by 0 bases. CDR3 size: 16 residues. Germline-derived CDR1 and CDR2 are SNHLY and FYNNEI. CDR3 loop: CASSVRGGGSYNEQFF. The CDR3 region has the DNA TGTGCCAGCAGTGTCCGGGGCGGGGGCTCCTACAATGAGCAGTTCTTC.

The CDR3 reads CSAEGLAGVGYNEQFF. The CDR3 coding sequence is TGCAGCGCTGAGGGACTAGCGGGAGTTGGGTACAATGAGCAGTTCTTC. V usage is TRBV29-1 and J usage is TRBJ2-1, with 14 bases fitting TRBD2. Trimming took 7 bases from V and 4 from J; bases not matched to a gene: 9. The CDR3 covers 16 residues. Looked up from germline, CDR1 is SQVTM and CDR2 is ANQGSEA.

The chain links TRBV28 to TRBJ2-1; TRBD2 matches 9 bases. This CDR3 comprises 15 residues. The V gene end was trimmed by 7 bases and the J gene end by 6 bases; junction bases not matched to a gene: 10. Looked up from germline, CDR1 is MDHEN and CDR2 is SYDVKM. The CDR3 is CASTLPGLAPNEQFF. The DNA of the CDR3 is TGTGCCAGCACCCTACCGGGACTAGCTCCCAATGAGCAGTTCTTC.

This chain joins TRBV7-8 and TRBJ2-3; TRBD2 agrees at 11 bases. The junction had 3 bases not matched to a gene; V was cut back by 1 base and J by 3 bases. The CDR3 length is 16 residues. CDR1 SGHVS and CDR2 FQNEAQ come from the germline V gene. The CDR3 region is CASSLELAGATDTQYF. CDR3 nucleotides: TGTGCCAGCAGCTTAGAACTAGCGGGAGCTACAGATACGCAGTATTTT.

This clone was found once. V is TRBV24-1 and J is TRBJ2-3; D not resolved. The germline V gene has CDR1 KGHDR and CDR2 SFDVKD. V was pared by 0 bases and J by 6 bases, with 9 bases between. This CDR3 region has 14 residues. The CDR3 DNA sequence: TGTGCCACCAGTGATTTGCCTATCCCTGATACGCAGTATTTT. It codes for CATSDLPIPDTQYF.

This rearrangement joins TRBV28 to TRBJ2-5; possible D gene TRBD1, 5 bases. In germline, CDR1 is MDHEN, CDR2 SYDVKM. This CDR3 is 15 amino acids long. V was shortened by 6 bases and J by 2 bases, with 16 bases between the two germline ends. The CDR3: CASSPHRSIQETQYF. The DNA for the CDR3 is TGTGCCAGCAGCCCCCACAGGAGCATTCAAGAGACCCAGTACTTC.

This CDR3 is CASSLTGTGGNQPQHF. CDR3 nucleotide sequence: TGCGCCAGCAGCCTTACCGGGACAGGGGGTAATCAGCCCCAGCATTTT. The genes are TRBV5-1 and TRBJ1-5, with 11 bases fitting TRBD1. V lost 4 bases, J lost 4 bases, and 7 bases stayed unmatched. Per the germline V gene, CDR1 is SGHRS and CDR2 is YFSETQ. The length of the CDR3 is 16 residues.

The rearrangement links TRBV6-4 to TRBJ2-3; D might be TRBD2 (5 bases). The CDR3 covers 14 residues. V was pared by 2 bases and J by 4 bases, with 10 bases between. Germline V gene data show CDR1 as MRHNA and CDR2 as SNTAGT. The CDR3 spells CASSDLGVADTQYF. In DNA form, the CDR3 reads TGTGCCAGCAGTGACCTGGGAGTGGCAGATACGCAGTATTTT.

The rearrangement links TRBV6-2 or TRBV6-3 to TRBJ2-1, with 14 bases lining up with TRBD2. Looked up from germline, CDR1 is MNHEY and CDR2 is SVGEGT. This CDR3 spans 15 amino acids. After removal of 5 bases from V and 8 bases from J, the junction contained 5 bases not matched to a gene. CDR3 sequence reads: CASSTGLAGDDEQFF. The CDR3 DNA follows: TGTGCCAGCAGTACGGGACTAGCGGGAGACGATGAGCAGTTCTTC.

CDR3 nucleotides: TGTGCCAGCTCATCGGGACTAGCGGGAATAAATGAGCAGTTCTTC. It yields the protein CASSSGLAGINEQFF. The rearrangement links TRBV18 to TRBJ2-1; 13 nucleotides align to TRBD2. Germline loops: CDR1 KGHSH, CDR2 LQKENI. With 5 bases clipped from V and 7 bases from J, the junction kept 5 bases outside the gene matches. The CDR3 runs to 15 residues. Variable domain in full (rest from reference TRBV18 and TRBJ2-1): NAGVMQNPRHLVRRRGQEARLRCSPMKGHSHVYWYRQLPEEGLKFMVYLQKENIIDESGMPKERFSAEFPKEGPSILRIQQVVRGDSAAYFCASSSGLAGINEQFFGPGTRLTVL.

This chain uses TRBV5-1 with TRBJ1-2, with 9 bases that match TRBD1. CDR3 length: 14 residues. CDR1 and CDR2 from the germline V gene are SGHRS and YFSETQ. V was pared by 7 bases and J by 8 bases, with 12 bases of the junction left unmatched. CDR3 residues: CASRNTGGAYGYTF. CDR3 DNA sequence: TGCGCCAGCCGAAATACAGGGGGCGCTTACGGCTACACCTTC.

V and J are TRBV28 and TRBJ1-2; 10 bases line up with TRBD1. CDR3 length equals 13 residues. The germline V gene encodes CDR1 MDHEN and CDR2 SYDVKM. The ends lost 6 bases at V and 7 bases at J; junction bases unmatched: 5. The CDR3 loop reads CASSRQGAGGYTF. The CDR3 bases are TGTGCCAGCAGCCGACAGGGGGCGGGTGGCTACACCTTC.

This clone was detected once. The CDR3 bases are TGTGCCAGCAGCCGGACCGGGACAGCACAAGAGACCCAGTACTTC. Its translation is CASSRTGTAQETQYF. V and J are TRBV7-3 and TRBJ2-5; 7 bases agree with TRBD1. This CDR3 has 15 residues. The germline gives CDR1 SGHTA, CDR2 FQGTGA. J was trimmed by 2 bases and V by 5 bases; bases with no gene match: 8.

Concerning this clone: Other DNA variants within this sample encode the same CDR3. The chain is built from TRBV5-1 and TRBJ2-2, with TRBD1 matching 9 bases. Germline assignment: CDR1 SGHRS and CDR2 YFSETQ. After removal of 3 bases from V and 2 bases from J, the junction contained 2 bases not matched to a gene. The CDR3 has 15 residues. This CDR3 is CASSSTGGNTGELFF. CDR3 nucleotide sequence: TGCGCCAGCAGCTCGACAGGGGGTAACACCGGGGAGCTGTTTTTT.